The clone carrying this T cell receptor beta chain was observed a handful of times. The antigen remains undetermined. The sample is drawn from a study of molecular identifiers for immune sequencing clone quantification. Study conclusions and caveats: More than 97% of effector molecules, versus under 1% of naive-cell molecules, belonged to clones above 20 RNA copies.

Each CDR3 protein gets one entry after TCRdb re-called the PCR reads with MiXCR. Among around 460,000 distinct CDR3 sequences listed, roughly 24% were seen once. Trimming took 5 bases from V and 0 from J, leaving 10 bases between them. This CDR3 is built from 15 residues. The V gene's germline CDR1 is KGHDR and CDR2 SFDVKD. Sequencing was carried out using naive CD8+ T cells from blood, with Jurkat cell RNA spiked in. Documented subset: FACS-sorted CD8+CD4-CCR7+CD45RA+ naive T cells. The chain recombines TRBV24-1 with TRBJ2-1, with D tentatively TRBD1 (5 bases). This clonotype originated in a human donor in good health. Some libraries in this study had Jurkat cell RNA spiked in. This CDR3 reads CATSAGKSSYNEQFF. The CDR3 nucleotides read TGTGCCACCAGTGCAGGGAAGAGCTCCTACAATGAGCAGTTCTTC.